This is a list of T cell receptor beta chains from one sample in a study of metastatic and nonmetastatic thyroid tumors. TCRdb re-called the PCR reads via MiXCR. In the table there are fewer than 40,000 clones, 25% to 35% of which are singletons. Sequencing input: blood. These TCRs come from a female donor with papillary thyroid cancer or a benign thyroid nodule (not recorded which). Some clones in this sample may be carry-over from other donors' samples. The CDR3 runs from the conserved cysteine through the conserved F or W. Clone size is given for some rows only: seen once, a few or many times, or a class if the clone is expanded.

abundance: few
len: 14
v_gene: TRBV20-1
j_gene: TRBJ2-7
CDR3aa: CSGRQPGSDYEQYF

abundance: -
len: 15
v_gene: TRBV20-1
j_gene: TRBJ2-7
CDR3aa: CSALGGVPELYEQYF

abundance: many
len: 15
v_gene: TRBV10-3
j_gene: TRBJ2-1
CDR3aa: CAISPTGGDYNEQFF

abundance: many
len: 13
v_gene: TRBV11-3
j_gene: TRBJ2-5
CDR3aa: CASSWTGQETQYF

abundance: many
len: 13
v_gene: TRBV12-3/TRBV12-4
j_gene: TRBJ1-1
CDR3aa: CASSLSRNTEAFF

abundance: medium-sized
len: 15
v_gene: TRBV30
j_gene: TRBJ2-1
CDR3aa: CAWSQLGNSYNEQFF

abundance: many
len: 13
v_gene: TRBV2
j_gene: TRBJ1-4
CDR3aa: CASMKVNLEKLFF

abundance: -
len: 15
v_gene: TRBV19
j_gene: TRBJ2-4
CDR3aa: CASSGNVKAKNIQYF

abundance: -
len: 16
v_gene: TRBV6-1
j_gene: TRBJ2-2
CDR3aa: CASFRERGSHTGELFF

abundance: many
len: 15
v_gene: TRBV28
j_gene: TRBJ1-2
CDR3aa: CASSLPGTVTYGYTF

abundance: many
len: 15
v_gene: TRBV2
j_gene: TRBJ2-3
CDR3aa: CASSEGTGGTDTQYF

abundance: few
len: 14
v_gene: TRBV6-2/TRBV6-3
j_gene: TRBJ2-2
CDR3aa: CASSTGLETGELFF

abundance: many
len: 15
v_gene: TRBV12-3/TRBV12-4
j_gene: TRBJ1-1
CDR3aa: CASSDEQGYGTEAFF

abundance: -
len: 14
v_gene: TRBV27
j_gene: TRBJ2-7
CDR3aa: CASATGTWTYEQYF

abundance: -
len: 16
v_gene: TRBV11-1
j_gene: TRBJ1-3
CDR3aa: CASSFQQGAGGNTIYF

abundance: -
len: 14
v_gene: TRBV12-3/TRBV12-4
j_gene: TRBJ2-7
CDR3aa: CASSLVDRANEQYF

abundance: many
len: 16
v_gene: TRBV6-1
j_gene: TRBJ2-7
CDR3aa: CASSTQPGQGSYEQYF

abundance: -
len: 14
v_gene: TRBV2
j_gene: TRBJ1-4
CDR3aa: CASSEYQGFEKLFF